What follows are 27 T cell receptor beta chains derived from one specimen sequenced in a study of blood T cell repertoires in COVID-19. Method: immunoSEQ multiplex PCR; TCRdb's copy keeps in-frame clones and lacks some. Counted here are approximately 500,000 clones, 80% to 90% occurring once; the ten biggest clones make up approximately 3%. The sample taken for sequencing was peripheral blood. Receptors originate from a human donor in a cohort sampled during active COVID-19.

This clone was seen more than once but under ten times. The CDR3 reads CASSLAGRSSGNTIYF. In DNA form, the CDR3 reads TGTGCCAGCAGCTTAGCGGGGCGATCTTCTGGAAACACCATATATTTT. J is TRBJ1-3 and V is TRBV7-2; a possible D gene is TRBD1 (5 bases). This CDR3 spans 16 amino acids. Germline CDR1 and CDR2: SGHTA and FQGNSA. V was trimmed by 0 bases and J by 1 base, leaving 10 bases between them.

V gene TRBV10-3 combines with J gene TRBJ2-7, with TRBD2 as a possible D gene (5 bases). The germline V gene encodes CDR1 ENHRY and CDR2 SYGVKD. This CDR3 contains 12 residues. V was clipped by 10 bases and J by 5 bases, with 15 bases between them. CDR3 amino acids: CATALVEDEQYF. The CDR3 nucleotides are TGTGCCACGGCCCTAGTGGAGGACGAGCAGTACTTC.

V and J are TRBV5-1 and TRBJ2-5, with a possible D match to TRBD2 (6 bases). The CDR3 extends over 14 amino acids. Germline V gene lookup returns CDR1 SGHRS and CDR2 YFSETQ. V was clipped by 3 bases and J by 4 bases, with 13 bases between them. The CDR3 loop reads CASSSRLDGETQYF. Here the CDR3 DNA reads TGCGCCAGCAGCTCAAGACTAGATGGAGAGACCCAGTACTTC.

The rearrangement uses TRBV29-1 and TRBJ2-5; tentative D call: TRBD2 (5 bases). Germline CDR1 SQVTM, CDR2 ANQGSEA. The CDR3 consists of 12 residues. The V gene lost 7 bases and the J gene lost 2 bases, with 11 bases spanning the gap. CDR3 nucleotides: TGCAGCGCCCGGGAAAGTCAAGAGACCCAGTACTTC. It specifies CSARESQETQYF.

The sample holds a few counts of this clone. The chain carries TRBV5-4 and TRBJ2-7, with 12 bases that match TRBD1. Looked up from germline, CDR1 is SGHNT and CDR2 is YYREEE (reference sequence). V was clipped by 1 base and J by 4 bases; unmatched bases: 15. The CDR3 runs 19 residues. The CDR3 region has the DNA TGTGCCAGCAGCTTGCCCTGGGACAGGGGGCTCCTGGTGCGGTACGAGCAGTACTTC. It translates to CASSLPWDRGLLVRYEQYF. The variable domain in full, completed from reference TRBV5-4 and TRBJ2-7, reads ETGVTQSPTHLIKTRGQQVTLRCSSQSGHNTVSWYQQALGQGPQFIFQYYREEENGRGNFPPRFSGLQFPNYSSELNVNALELDDSALYLCASSLPWDRGLLVRYEQYFGPGTRLTVT.

V is TRBV2 and J is TRBJ1-1; D gene unclear. The germline gives CDR1 SNHLY, CDR2 FYNNEI. CDR3 length: 13 residues. The V end was cut by 6 bases, the J end by 1 base, with 9 bases between. The CDR3 reads CASSLYQNTEAFF. CDR3 coding DNA: TGTGCCAGCAGCCTATATCAGAACACTGAAGCTTTCTTT.

The chain couples TRBV7-9 to TRBJ2-3; a possible D gene is TRBD1 (6 bases). This CDR3 contains 15 residues. The V and J ends lost 5 bases and 8 bases respectively, with 20 bases between them. Germline-derived CDR1 and CDR2 are SEHNR and FQNEAQ (reference sequence). The CDR3 sequence: CASSPRTGLVVTQYF. In DNA, the CDR3 is TGTGCCAGCAGCCCTAGAACAGGGTTGGTGGTTACGCAGTATTTT. Combining the CDR3 with reference TRBV7-9 and TRBJ2-3 gives the whole variable domain DTGVSQNPRHKITKRGQNVTFRCDPISEHNRLYWYRQTLGQGPEFLTYFQNEAQLEKSRLLSDRFSAERPKGSFSTLEIQRTEQGDSAMYLCASSPRTGLVVTQYFGPGTRLTVL.

V is TRBV6-1 and J is TRBJ1-2; 10 nucleotides line up with TRBD1. This CDR3 is 16 amino acids long. Germline V gene data show CDR1 as MNHNS and CDR2 as SASEGT. J was trimmed by 8 bases and V by 1 base; bases with no gene match: 10. CDR3 loop: CASSEEALRTGGGYTF. The CDR3 nucleotides read TGTGCCAGCAGTGAAGAGGCTCTTCGGACAGGGGGGGGCTACACCTTC.

The genes are TRBV2 and TRBJ2-3; 8 positions match TRBD2. The CDR3 covers 14 residues. Germline V gives CDR1 SNHLY, CDR2 FYNNEI. V dropped 8 bases and J dropped 0; count of bases not matched to a gene: 4. CDR3 residues: CASRLATSTDTQYF. The CDR3 DNA reads TGTGCCAGCCGACTAGCGACTAGCACAGATACGCAGTATTTT.

The chain couples TRBV9 to TRBJ2-7; D is unclear. Trimming took off 0 bases at V and 5 bases at J, with 15 bases between the two ends. Looked up from germline, CDR1 is SGDLS and CDR2 is YYNGEE. This CDR3 spans 15 amino acids. DNA of the CDR3: TGTGCCAGCAGCGTAGTGTCTTCATTTGAGGACGAGCAGTACTTC. Translation: CASSVVSSFEDEQYF.

A single count supports this clone. This rearrangement joins TRBV29-1 to TRBJ1-1; TRBD1 aligns across 7 bases. Trimming removed 7 bases from V and 1 base from J; junction bases left unmatched: 9. Germline V CDR1 and CDR2: SQVTM, ANQGSEA. The CDR3 sequence is 14 residues long. The CDR3 sequence: CSAEGQPRNTEAFF. In nucleotides, the CDR3 is TGCAGCGCAGAGGGACAGCCACGGAACACTGAAGCTTTCTTT.

The genes are TRBV6-5 and TRBJ1-1; D not certain. CDR1 and CDR2 (germline): MNHEY, SVGAGI. The V end lost 7 bases, the J end lost 1 base, and 7 bases lay between the germline ends. The CDR3 runs 12 residues. CDR3 sequence: CASKNRNTEAFF. CDR3 coding DNA: TGTGCCAGCAAGAACAGGAACACTGAAGCTTTCTTT.

V gene TRBV28 combines with J gene TRBJ2-2, with 8 bases that match TRBD1. Losses at the gene ends were 7 bases for V and 7 bases for J; bases not matched to a gene: 14. From germline, CDR1 is MDHEN and CDR2 SYDVKM. This CDR3 contains 16 residues. CDR3 DNA sequence: TGTGCCAGCAACCAATTCGGACAGGGATCCGGCGGGGAGCTGTTTTTT. Its protein product is CASNQFGQGSGGELFF.

The chain carries TRBV12-3 or TRBV12-4 and TRBJ1-1, with D possibly matching TRBD1 (6 bases). The CDR3 is 13 residues long. V lost 5 bases and J 6 bases, leaving 13 bases between the germline ends. The DNA of the CDR3 is TGTGCCAGCAGTGGACAGTTGTACGCTGAAGCTTTCTTT. This translates into CASSGQLYAEAFF.

The chain uses TRBV28 and TRBJ2-7; D perhaps matches TRBD1 (6 bases). V was trimmed by 1 base and J by 5 bases, leaving 15 bases between them. The V gene's germline CDR1 is MDHEN and CDR2 SYDVKM. The CDR3 is 15 residues long. The DNA of the CDR3 is TGTGCCAGCAGTTTATTGTCCAGGGGCGGCGACGAGCAGTACTTC. Residues: CASSLLSRGGDEQYF.

The gene calls are TRBV4-2 and TRBJ2-2; D is uncertain. Germline V lookup: CDR1 LGHNA, CDR2 YNFKEQ. The CDR3 has 16 residues. V was shortened by 3 bases and J by 0 bases, with 11 bases between the two germline ends. Here the CDR3 reads CASSQPAASNTGELFF. Written as DNA, the CDR3 is TGTGCCAGCAGCCAGCCCGCGGCTTCGAACACCGGGGAGCTGTTTTTT.

The chain has TRBV4-2 and TRBJ1-4, with TRBD1 matching over 8 bases. Germline V lookup: CDR1 LGHNA, CDR2 YNFKEQ. The CDR3 length is 15 residues. Unmatched junction bases numbered 5, after V lost 5 bases and J lost 3 bases. The CDR3 nucleotides are TGTGCCAGCAGCTCCGGACAGGGTTCTAATGAAAAACTGTTTTTT. The encoded protein is CASSSGQGSNEKLFF.

The chain employs TRBV7-2 and TRBJ2-7; no clear D. The CDR3 spans 15 residues. The germline V gene has CDR1 SGHTA and CDR2 FQGNSA. Trimming stripped 5 bases from V and 7 bases from J, with 21 bases between. DNA of the CDR3: TGTGCCAGCAGCCCGACCGGAACTACCTTTGGGGAGCAGTACTTC. Residues: CASSPTGTTFGEQYF.

This chain joins TRBV23-1 and TRBJ1-2; D is uncertain. TRBV23-1 is an ORF for which the function is uncertain. The ends were cut back, 2 bases at V and 4 bases at J, with 17 bases in the middle. CDR3 length: 16 residues. CDR3 in DNA: TGCGCCAGCAGTCAACGCCTGCAGATACCTCTCTATGGCTACACCTTC. This gives the protein CASSQRLQIPLYGYTF.

The DNA of the CDR3 is TGTGCCAGCAGCTTAAGAGGCGGGAGGGGAAGCGGCACAGATACGCAGTATTTT. Its protein is CASSLRGGRGSGTDTQYF. This rearrangement joins TRBV13 to TRBJ2-3; TRBD2 matches at 9 bases. The CDR3 is 18 residues long. The germline CDR1 and CDR2 sequences are PRHDT and FYEKMQ (reference sequence). V trimming: 2 bases; J trimming: 1 base; junction bases outside the gene matches: 10.

The chain is built from TRBV2 and TRBJ2-1, with 8 nucleotides matching TRBD2. This CDR3 has 17 amino acids. Germline V gives CDR1 SNHLY, CDR2 FYNNEI. V gave up 4 bases and J gave up 9 bases; unmatched junction bases: 17. The CDR3 protein is CASSVGGSGGRKGEQFF. The CDR3 DNA reads TGTGCCAGCAGTGTAGGAGGGAGCGGGGGCAGGAAGGGTGAGCAGTTCTTC. Full variable domain (missing parts from reference TRBV2 and TRBJ2-1): EPEVTQTPSHQVTQMGQEVILRCVPISNHLYFYWYRQILGQKVEFLVSFYNNEISEKSEIFDDQFSVERPDGSNFTLKIRSTKLEDSAMYFCASSVGGSGGRKGEQFFGPGTRLTVL.

The chain recombines TRBV28 with TRBJ2-7, with 7 bases aligning to TRBD2. This CDR3 region has 14 residues. Germline assignment: CDR1 MDHEN and CDR2 SYDVKM. V dropped 4 bases and J dropped 3; count of bases not matched to a gene: 6. The CDR3 region is CASSSQSGIYEQYF. As DNA, the CDR3 is TGTGCCAGCAGTTCCCAAAGCGGGATCTACGAGCAGTACTTC.

The J gene is TRBJ2-1, the V gene TRBV6-1; possible D gene TRBD1, 6 bases. Deletions cut 3 bases from V and 7 bases from J, with 10 bases between. The CDR3 covers 13 residues. Germline V lookup: CDR1 MNHNS, CDR2 SASEGT. In DNA form, the CDR3 reads TGTGCCAGCAGTGAGGGACAAGGTAATGAGCAGTTCTTC. This translates into CASSEGQGNEQFF.

The chain links TRBV15 to TRBJ2-7; TRBD2 agrees at 16 bases. Germline lookup yields CDR1 LNHNV and CDR2 YYDKDF (reference sequence). With 2 bases clipped from V and 4 bases from J, the junction kept 11 bases outside the gene matches. CDR3 length: 19 amino acids. The DNA of the CDR3 is TGTGCCACCAGCAGATTGGGACTAGCGGGAGGGCCCGCCCTATACGAGCAGTACTTC. Translated: CATSRLGLAGGPALYEQYF. Looking up the rest from reference TRBV15 and TRBJ2-7 gives the full variable domain: DAMVIQNPRYQVTQFGKPVTLSCSQTLNHNVMYWYQQKSSQAPKLLFHYYDKDFNNEADTPDNFQSRRPNTSFCFLDIRSPGLGDTAMYLCATSRLGLAGGPALYEQYFGPGTRLTVT.

The chain is built from TRBV27 and TRBJ1-1; the D gene is possibly TRBD1 (6 bases). The V gene's germline CDR1 is MNHEY and CDR2 SMNVEV (reference sequence). V lost 3 bases and J 1 base, leaving 15 bases between the germline ends. The CDR3 has 16 amino acids. The CDR3 bases are TGTGCCAGCAGTTTTTCTCATGGCAGGGGGAACACTGAAGCTTTCTTT. Protein: CASSFSHGRGNTEAFF.

The count of this clone is one. This sequence joins TRBV28 and TRBJ2-1, with a weak D call TRBD2 (6 bases). The CDR3 is 16 residues long. Trimming pared 3 bases from V and 0 bases from J, leaving 12 bases between. Per germline, CDR1 MDHEN and CDR2 SYDVKM. Here the CDR3 reads CASSLGGPSSYNEQFF. The CDR3 nucleotides read TGTGCCAGCAGTTTGGGGGGACCGAGCTCCTACAATGAGCAGTTCTTC.

The gene calls are TRBV4-1 and TRBJ1-2; the D is unclear. Trimming pared 0 bases from V and 8 bases from J, leaving 19 bases between. The CDR3 totals 16 residues. Per germline, CDR1 MGHRA and CDR2 YSYEKL. The CDR3 protein is CASSQDPTSVPRGYTF. The CDR3 coding sequence is TGCGCCAGCAGCCAAGATCCCACATCCGTGCCGAGGGGCTACACCTTC.